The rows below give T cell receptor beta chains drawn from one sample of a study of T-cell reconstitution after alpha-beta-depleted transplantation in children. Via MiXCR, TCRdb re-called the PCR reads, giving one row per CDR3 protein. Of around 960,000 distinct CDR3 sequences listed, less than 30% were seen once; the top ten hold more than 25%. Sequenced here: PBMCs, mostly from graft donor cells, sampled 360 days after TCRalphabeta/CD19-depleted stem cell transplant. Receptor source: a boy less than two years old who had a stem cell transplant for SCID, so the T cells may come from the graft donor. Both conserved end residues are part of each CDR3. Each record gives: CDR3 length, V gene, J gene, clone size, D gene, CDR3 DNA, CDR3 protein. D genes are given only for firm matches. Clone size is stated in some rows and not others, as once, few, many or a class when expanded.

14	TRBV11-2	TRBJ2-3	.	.	TGTGCCAGCAGCCGGGGGCTAGCAGCAGATACGCAGTATTTT	CASSRGLAADTQYF
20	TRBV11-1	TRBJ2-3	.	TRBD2	TGTGCCAGCAGCCGCCGGAGGGGACTAGCGGGCCCGCAAAGCACAGATACGCAGTATTTT	CASSRRRGLAGPQSTDTQYF
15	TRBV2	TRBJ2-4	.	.	TGTGCCAGCAGTGGGGTCAGGGTAGCCAAAAACATTCAGTACTTC	CASSGVRVAKNIQYF
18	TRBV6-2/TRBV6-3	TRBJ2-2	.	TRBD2	TGTGCCAGCAGTTACTCGACTAGCCCCGGTGTATGGACCGGGGAGCTGTTTTTT	CASSYSTSPGVWTGELFF
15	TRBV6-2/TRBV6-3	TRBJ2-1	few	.	TGTGCCAGCAGTTACGGTCCGGGTTTTTACAATGAGCAGTTCTTC	CASSYGPGFYNEQFF
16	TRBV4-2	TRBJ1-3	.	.	TGTGCCAGCAGCCAAGATTTGGGAGGGATCGGAAACACCATATATTTT	CASSQDLGGIGNTIYF
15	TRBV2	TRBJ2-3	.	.	TGTGCCAGCAGTGACAGGATACCTTACACAGATACGCAGTATTTT	CASSDRIPYTDTQYF
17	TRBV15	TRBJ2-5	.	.	TGTGCCACCAGCAGAGCCAAACAGGATTTAATACAAGAGACCCAGTACTTC	CATSRAKQDLIQETQYF
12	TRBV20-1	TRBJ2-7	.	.	TGCAGTGCTACGGACAGCACCTACGAGCAGTACTTC	CSATDSTYEQYF
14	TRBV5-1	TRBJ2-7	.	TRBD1	TGCGCCAGCAGCTTCTACAGGGGACCCTACGAGCAGTACTTC	CASSFYRGPYEQYF
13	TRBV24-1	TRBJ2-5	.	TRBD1	TGTGCCACCAGCCGACAGGGCTTAGAGACCCAGTACTTC	CATSRQGLETQYF